This TCR beta chain comes out of a study of shared clonotypes between healthy human individuals (dated by TCRdb to 2018 to 2021). Looking at the study overall: The cohort included three men and a couple of women between 18 and 49 years of age. For each donor, CD4 naive and CD4 memory were each run on three plates, CD8 naive on two plates, and CD8 memory on one plate. To estimate repertoire size and how much clonotype sharing occurs between individuals, the study deeply sequenced the blood TCR repertoires of five healthy adults. To increase sequencing depth and limit assay-specific biases, different laboratories used diverse techniques to prepare libraries and sequence TCR repertoires. Between about 0.85 and 9.5 billion PBMCs per donor were obtained by leukapheresis. Study-wide findings and limitations: Estimated clonotype richness was generally larger for naive than for memory subsets. Only blood was sampled, and tissue TCR repertoires likely differ from those in blood. Because the study included only a small number of donors, the genetic and exposure-history diversity represented was limited. Incomplete sequencing was indicated by rarefaction of sorted-subset datasets, despite the large sequencing depth. Pairwise subsampling led to the expectation that sequencing depth would affect the degree of clonotype sharing among donors. Compared with non-shared clonotypes, clonotypes shared by all four sorted-subset donors had higher generation probabilities. Sharing across several donors was observed for around 5% of naive CD4, about 3.2% of naive CD8, roughly 2.4% of memory CD4, and over 0.3% of memory CD8 clonotypes.

The CDR3 contains 16 residues, cysteine and phenylalanine counted. Kept here is only the CDR3 DNA, which spans 48 bases and is read in frame from base 1. Trimmed from V: 2 bases; trimmed from J: 8 bases; junction bases lacking a gene match: 9. CDR1 and CDR2 were assigned from the germline V gene as SGHAT and FQNNGV. Notes on this clone: Its antigen is unknown. Within one base of it there is no much larger clone, and no base qualities were kept.

CD8 naive samples were CD45RO-negative cells positively selected for CCR7, giving a CD45RA+CCR7+ population that excluded TemRA cells. Donors were healthy HIV-negative adults with no recently reported acute infections or vaccinations. Only Caucasian adults living in Nashville, Tennessee, USA were represented among the donors. After blood collection by leukapheresis, PBMCs were isolated using Ficoll-Histopaque density gradient centrifugation and then cryopreserved in the vapor phase of liquid nitrogen. Purity and quantity of every magnetically sorted T cell population were checked by analytical flow cytometry. From each sorted fraction, genomic DNA was isolated and quantified by UV absorbance on a Nanodrop 2000c. TCR CDR3 regions were amplified from genomic DNA by multiplex PCR using the deep immunoSEQ assay. Extracted genomic DNA from each cell subset was spread evenly across all wells of several immunoSEQ 96-well plates, with each plate serving as a replicate. Each replicate PCR for sorted subsets received about 210 ng genomic DNA, equal to 28,000 or so T cell genomes. Purified libraries were measured with a Qubit 3.0 fluorometer, size-checked on a Bioanalyzer 2100, and measured again with the KAPA Library Quantification kit. Each immunoSEQ 96-well plate was sequenced on its own single-read 150-cycle Illumina NextSeq 550 flow cell. For the original study's pipeline: The immunoSEQ output contained only junctional sequences without quality scores, so filtering could not match that applied to full-length reads. Sequences were annotated with PyIR, a Python wrapper for IgBLAST v1.9, and V/J genes and CDR3 were assigned using IMGT germline references. Any read was removed if the V/J assignment was weak (E-value above 1e-6), the CDR3 was missing, or the read contained stop codons, out-of-frame junctions, or ambiguous translated residues. V3J clonotypes were defined as sequences sharing the same inferred V gene, J gene, and CDR3 amino acid sequence. Percentage overlap between repertoires was computed as shared unique clonotypes divided by the size of the smaller repertoire. RTK rarefaction, the Chao1 estimator, and Recon v2.1 estimates of unobserved clonotypes were used to assess repertoire richness. Generation probabilities were computed with OLGA for all TCRbeta clonotypes obtained by the gDNA method from several donors. TCRdb retrieved this table from immuneACCESS and kept in-frame rearrangements only. Not all clones are present; in checked studies, unresolved V genes account for under half, and no reason is known for the remainder. V, J and clone size are taken as reported in that table, and D and trimming were inferred from the DNA itself. Within this sample are around 2,000,000 clones, with roughly 91% of them counted one time only. Under 2% of the sample rests with the top ten.

Here the chain combines TRBV11-2 and TRBJ2-1; 10 bases in between match TRBD2. Material for sequencing was naive CD8+ T cells from PBMCs. Taken with the paper, the label for cell subset or site translates to: CD45RA+CCR7+. The clonotype comes from a man between 18 and 35 years old in good health. Some clones in this sample may be carry-over from other donors' samples. CDR3 protein: CASSLYPAGGGYEQFF. The nucleotides are TGTGCCAGCAGCTTATATCCAGCGGGAGGGGGGTATGAGCAGTTCTTC.